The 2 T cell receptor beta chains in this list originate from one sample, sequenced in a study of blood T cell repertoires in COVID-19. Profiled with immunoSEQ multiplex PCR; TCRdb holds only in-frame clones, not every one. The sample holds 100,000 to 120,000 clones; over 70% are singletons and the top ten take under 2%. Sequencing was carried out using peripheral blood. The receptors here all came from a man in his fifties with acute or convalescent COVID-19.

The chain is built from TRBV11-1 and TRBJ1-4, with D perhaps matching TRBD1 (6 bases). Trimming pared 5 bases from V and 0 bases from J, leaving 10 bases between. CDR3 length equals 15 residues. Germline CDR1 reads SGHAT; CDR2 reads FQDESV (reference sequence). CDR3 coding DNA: TGTGCCAGCAGCCCCCGGACAGCAACTAATGAAAAACTGTTTTTT. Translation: CASSPRTATNEKLFF.

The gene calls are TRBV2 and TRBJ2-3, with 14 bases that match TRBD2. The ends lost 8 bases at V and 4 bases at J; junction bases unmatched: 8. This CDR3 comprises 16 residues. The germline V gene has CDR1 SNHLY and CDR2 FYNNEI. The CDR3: CASHSGTSGGADTQYF. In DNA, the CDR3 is TGTGCCAGCCACTCCGGGACTAGCGGGGGAGCAGATACGCAGTATTTT.